This T cell receptor (beta chain) was recorded in a study of shared clonotypes between healthy human individuals. The CDR3 length is 14 residues. Germline V CDR1 and CDR2: SGHTA, FQGTGA. After removal of 7 bases from V and 0 bases from J, the junction contained 4 bases not matched to a gene. The study, taken as a whole, reports: There were few donors, and this limited the genetic and exposure-history diversity represented. When naive CD4 clonotypes were compared across a few donors, 4% to 6.5% were shared. Relative to memory subsets, naive subsets generally showed larger estimated richness.

To note about this clone: What it binds is not known.

Sequencing was performed with immunoSEQ multiplex PCR; in TCRdb, only in-frame clones are kept and a portion is missing. The sample records more than 2 million clones, around 95% being singletons. Subsets obtained from CD4+ cells comprised CD45RA+ naive and CD45RA-negative memory cells. V usage is TRBV7-3 and J usage is TRBJ2-3; 7 bases match TRBD2. The origin of this receptor is a man between 18 and 35 years old in good health. Sample: naive CD4+ T cells sorted from blood. Subset of the sample: CD45RA+ positively selected. The CDR3 loop is CASKLATSTDTQYF. Here the CDR3 DNA reads TGTGCCAGCAAACTAGCGACTAGCACAGATACGCAGTATTTT.